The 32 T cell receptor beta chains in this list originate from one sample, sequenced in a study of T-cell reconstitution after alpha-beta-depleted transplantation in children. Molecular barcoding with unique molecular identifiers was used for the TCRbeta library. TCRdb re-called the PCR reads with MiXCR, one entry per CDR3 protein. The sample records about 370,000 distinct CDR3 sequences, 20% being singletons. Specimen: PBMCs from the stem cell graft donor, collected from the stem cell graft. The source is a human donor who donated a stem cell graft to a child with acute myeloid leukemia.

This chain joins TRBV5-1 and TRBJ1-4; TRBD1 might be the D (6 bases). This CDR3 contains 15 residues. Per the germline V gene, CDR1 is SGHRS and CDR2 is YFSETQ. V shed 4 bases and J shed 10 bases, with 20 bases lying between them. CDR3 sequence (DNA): TGCGCCAGCAGCACACGACAGGATTCGGGGGGAAAACTGTTTTTT. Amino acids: CASSTRQDSGGKLFF.

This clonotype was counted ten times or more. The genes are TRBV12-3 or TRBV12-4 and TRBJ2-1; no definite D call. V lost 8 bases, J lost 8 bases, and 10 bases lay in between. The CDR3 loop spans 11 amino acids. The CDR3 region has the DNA TGTGCCAGCGGCTCGTCCCATGAGCAGTTCTTC. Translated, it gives CASGSSHEQFF.

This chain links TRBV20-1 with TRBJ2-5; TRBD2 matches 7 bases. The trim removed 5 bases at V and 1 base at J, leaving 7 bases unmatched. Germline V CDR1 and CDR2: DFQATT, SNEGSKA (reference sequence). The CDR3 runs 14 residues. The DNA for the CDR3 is TGCAGTGCTTTTTCAGCGGGGCTCCAAGAGACCCAGTACTTC. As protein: CSAFSAGLQETQYF.

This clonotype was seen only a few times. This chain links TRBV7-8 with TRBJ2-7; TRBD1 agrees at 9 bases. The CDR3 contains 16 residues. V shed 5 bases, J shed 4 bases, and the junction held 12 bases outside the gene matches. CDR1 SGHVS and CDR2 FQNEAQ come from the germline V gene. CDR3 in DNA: TGTGCCAGCAGCACATCGAATACCGGGACAGGGTACGAGCAGTACTTC. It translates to CASSTSNTGTGYEQYF.

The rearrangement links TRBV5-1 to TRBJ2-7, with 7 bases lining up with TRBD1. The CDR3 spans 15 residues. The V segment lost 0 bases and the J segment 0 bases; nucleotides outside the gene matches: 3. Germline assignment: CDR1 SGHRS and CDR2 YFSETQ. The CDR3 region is CASSLEGTDSYEQYF. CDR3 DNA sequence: TGCGCCAGCAGCTTGGAGGGGACAGACTCCTACGAGCAGTACTTC. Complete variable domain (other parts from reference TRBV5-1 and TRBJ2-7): KAGVTQTPRYLIKTRGQQVTLSCSPISGHRSVSWYQQTPGQGLQFLFEYFSETQRNKGNFPGRFSGRQFSNSRSEMNVSTLELGDSALYLCASSLEGTDSYEQYFGPGTRLTVT.

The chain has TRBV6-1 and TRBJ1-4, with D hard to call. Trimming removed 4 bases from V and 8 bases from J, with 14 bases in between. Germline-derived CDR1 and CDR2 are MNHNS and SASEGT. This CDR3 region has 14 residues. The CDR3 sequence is CASSVGWPGEKLFF. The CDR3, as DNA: TGTGCCAGCAGTGTAGGTTGGCCGGGAGAAAAACTGTTTTTT.

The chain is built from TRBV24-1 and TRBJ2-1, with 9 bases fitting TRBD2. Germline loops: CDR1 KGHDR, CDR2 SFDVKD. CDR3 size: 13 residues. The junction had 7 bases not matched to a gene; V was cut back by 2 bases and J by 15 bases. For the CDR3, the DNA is TGTGCCACCAGTGATTCCCCGGGACTAGCTCTGTTCTTC. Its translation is CATSDSPGLALFF.

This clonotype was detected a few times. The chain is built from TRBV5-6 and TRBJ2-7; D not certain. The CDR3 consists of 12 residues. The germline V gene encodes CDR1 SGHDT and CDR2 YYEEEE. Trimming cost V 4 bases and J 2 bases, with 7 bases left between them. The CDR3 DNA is TGTGCCAGCAGCCTCAATACCTACGAGCAGTACTTC. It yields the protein CASSLNTYEQYF. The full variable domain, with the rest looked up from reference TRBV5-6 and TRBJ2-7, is DAGVTQSPTHLIKTRGQQVTLRCSPKSGHDTVSWYQQALGQGPQFIFQYYEEEERQRGNFPDRFSGHQFPNYSSELNVNALLLGDSALYLCASSLNTYEQYFGPGTRLTVT.

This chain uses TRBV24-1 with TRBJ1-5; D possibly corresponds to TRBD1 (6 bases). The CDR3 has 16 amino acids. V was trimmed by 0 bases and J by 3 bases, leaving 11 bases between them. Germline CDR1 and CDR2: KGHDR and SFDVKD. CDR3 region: CATSDLQTGYNQPQHF. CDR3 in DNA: TGTGCCACCAGTGATTTGCAGACAGGCTACAATCAGCCCCAGCATTTT.

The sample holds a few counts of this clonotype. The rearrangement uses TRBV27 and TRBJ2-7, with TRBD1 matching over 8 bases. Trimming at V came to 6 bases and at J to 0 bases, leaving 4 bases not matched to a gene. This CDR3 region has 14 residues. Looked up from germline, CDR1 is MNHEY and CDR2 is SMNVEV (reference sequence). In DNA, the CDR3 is TGTGCCAGCAGGCAACAGGGGGTCTCCTACGAGCAGTACTTC. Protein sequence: CASRQQGVSYEQYF.

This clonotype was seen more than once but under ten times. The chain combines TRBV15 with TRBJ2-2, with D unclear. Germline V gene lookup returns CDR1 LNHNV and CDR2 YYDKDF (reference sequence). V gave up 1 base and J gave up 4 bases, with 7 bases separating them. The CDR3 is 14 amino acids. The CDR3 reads CATSRVGGTGELFF. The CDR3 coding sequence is TGTGCCACCAGCAGAGTCGGCGGCACCGGGGAGCTGTTTTTT.

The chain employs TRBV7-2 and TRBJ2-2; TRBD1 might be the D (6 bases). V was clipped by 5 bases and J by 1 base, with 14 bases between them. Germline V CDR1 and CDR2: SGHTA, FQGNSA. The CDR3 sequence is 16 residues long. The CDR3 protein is CASSPRGRGNTGELFF. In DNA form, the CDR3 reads TGTGCCAGCAGCCCTAGGGGCAGGGGGAACACCGGGGAGCTGTTTTTT.

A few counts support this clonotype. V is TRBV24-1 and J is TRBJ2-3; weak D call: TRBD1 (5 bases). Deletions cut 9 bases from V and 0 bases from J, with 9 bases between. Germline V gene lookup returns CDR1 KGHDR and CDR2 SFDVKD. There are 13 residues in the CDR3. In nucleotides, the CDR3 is TGTGCCACCGCGACAGCTAGCACAGATACGCAGTATTTT. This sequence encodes CATATASTDTQYF.

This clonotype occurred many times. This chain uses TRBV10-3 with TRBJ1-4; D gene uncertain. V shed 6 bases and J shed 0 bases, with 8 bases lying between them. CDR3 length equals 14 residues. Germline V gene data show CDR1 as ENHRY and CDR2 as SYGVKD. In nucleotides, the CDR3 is TGTGCCATCAGCGAAATTGCAACTAATGAAAAACTGTTTTTT. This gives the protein CAISEIATNEKLFF.

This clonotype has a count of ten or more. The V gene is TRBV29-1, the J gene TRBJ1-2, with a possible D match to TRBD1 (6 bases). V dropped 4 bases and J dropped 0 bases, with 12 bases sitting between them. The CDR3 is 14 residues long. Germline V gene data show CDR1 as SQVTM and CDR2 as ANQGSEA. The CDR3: CSVAGTRSNYGYTF. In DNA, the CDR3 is TGCAGCGTTGCGGGGACACGATCTAACTATGGCTACACCTTC.

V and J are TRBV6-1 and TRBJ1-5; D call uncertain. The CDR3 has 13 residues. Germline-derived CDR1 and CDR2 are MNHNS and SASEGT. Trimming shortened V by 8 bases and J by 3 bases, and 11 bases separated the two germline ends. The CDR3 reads CASRESNNQPQHF. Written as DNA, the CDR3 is TGTGCCAGCCGGGAATCCAACAATCAGCCCCAGCATTTT.

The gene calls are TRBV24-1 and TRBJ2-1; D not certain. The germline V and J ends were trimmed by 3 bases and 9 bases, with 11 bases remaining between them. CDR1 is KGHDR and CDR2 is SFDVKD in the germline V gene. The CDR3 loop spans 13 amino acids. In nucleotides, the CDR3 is TGTGCCACCAGTGATCAGCTGCTAACTGAGCAGTTCTTC. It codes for CATSDQLLTEQFF.

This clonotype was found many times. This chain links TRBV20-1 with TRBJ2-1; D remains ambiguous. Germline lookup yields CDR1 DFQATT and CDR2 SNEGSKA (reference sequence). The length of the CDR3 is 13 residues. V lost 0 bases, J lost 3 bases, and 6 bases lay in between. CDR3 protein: CSARDRSYNEQFF. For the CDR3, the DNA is TGCAGTGCTAGAGATAGGAGCTACAATGAGCAGTTCTTC.

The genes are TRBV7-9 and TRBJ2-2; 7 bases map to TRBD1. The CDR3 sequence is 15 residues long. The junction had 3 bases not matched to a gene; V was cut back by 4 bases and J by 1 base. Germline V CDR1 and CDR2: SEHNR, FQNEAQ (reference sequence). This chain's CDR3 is CASSSRDRNTGELFF. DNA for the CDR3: TGTGCCAGCAGCTCCCGGGACAGGAACACCGGGGAGCTGTTTTTT.

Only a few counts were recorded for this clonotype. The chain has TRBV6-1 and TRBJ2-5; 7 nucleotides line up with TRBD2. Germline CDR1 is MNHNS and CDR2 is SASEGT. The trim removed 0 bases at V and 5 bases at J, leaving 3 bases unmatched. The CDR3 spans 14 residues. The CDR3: CASSEAGGFETQYF. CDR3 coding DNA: TGTGCCAGCAGTGAAGCGGGAGGGTTCGAGACCCAGTACTTC.

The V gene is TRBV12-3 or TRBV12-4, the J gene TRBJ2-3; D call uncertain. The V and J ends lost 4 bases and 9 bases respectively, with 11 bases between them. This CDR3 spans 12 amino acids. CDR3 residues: CASSSRRQTQYF. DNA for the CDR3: TGTGCCAGCAGTTCCAGGCGCCAGACGCAGTATTTT.

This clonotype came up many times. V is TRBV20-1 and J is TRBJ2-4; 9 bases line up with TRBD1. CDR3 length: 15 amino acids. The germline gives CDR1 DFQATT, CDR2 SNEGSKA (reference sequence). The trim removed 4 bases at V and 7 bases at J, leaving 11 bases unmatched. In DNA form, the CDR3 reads TGCAGTGCTATTCCCCTCGGGACAGGGCAGAACATTCAGTACTTC. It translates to CSAIPLGTGQNIQYF.

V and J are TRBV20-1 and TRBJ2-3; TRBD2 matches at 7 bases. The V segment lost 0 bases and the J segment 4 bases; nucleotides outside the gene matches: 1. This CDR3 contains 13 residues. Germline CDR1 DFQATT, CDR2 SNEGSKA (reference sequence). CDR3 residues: CSAREGGADTQYF. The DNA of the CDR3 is TGCAGTGCTAGAGAGGGGGGGGCAGATACGCAGTATTTT.

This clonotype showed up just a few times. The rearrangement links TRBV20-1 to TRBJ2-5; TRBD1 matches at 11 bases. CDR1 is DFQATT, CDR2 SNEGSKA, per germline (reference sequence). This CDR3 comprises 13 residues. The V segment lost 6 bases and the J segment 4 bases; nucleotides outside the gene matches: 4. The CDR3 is CSAPGTGGETQYF. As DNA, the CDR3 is TGCAGTGCCCCCGGGACAGGGGGAGAGACCCAGTACTTC.

CDR3 DNA: TGTGCCAGCAGCGCCAGATCGACAGGGCGGAATACGCAGTATTTT. Protein: CASSARSTGRNTQYF. This chain connects TRBV9 to TRBJ2-3, with 7 positions matching TRBD1. In germline, CDR1 is SGDLS, CDR2 YYNGEE. J was trimmed by 7 bases and V by 3 bases; bases with no gene match: 11. The CDR3 has 15 residues.

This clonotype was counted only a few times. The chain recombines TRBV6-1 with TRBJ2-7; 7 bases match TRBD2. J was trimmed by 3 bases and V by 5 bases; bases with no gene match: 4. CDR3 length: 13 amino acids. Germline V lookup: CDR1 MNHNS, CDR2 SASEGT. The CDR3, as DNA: TGTGCCAGCAGTAGCGGGAAGGGCTACGAGCAGTACTTC. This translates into CASSSGKGYEQYF.

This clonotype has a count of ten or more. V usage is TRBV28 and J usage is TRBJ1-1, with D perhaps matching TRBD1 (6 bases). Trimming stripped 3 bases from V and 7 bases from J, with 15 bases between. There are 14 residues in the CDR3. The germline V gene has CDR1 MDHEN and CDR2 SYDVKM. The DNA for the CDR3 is TGTGCCAGCAGTTTCAGGGGCGGGTTCGGTGAAGCTTTCTTT. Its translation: CASSFRGGFGEAFF. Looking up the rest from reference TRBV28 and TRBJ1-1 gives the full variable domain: DVKVTQSSRYLVKRTGEKVFLECVQDMDHENMFWYRQDPGLGLRLIYFSYDVKMKEKGDIPEGYSVSREKKERFSLILESASTNQTSMYLCASSFRGGFGEAFFGQGTRLTVV.

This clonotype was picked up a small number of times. The DNA of the CDR3 is TGTGCCAGCAGCCCACAAGCGGGAGGGTCTTACGAGCAGTACTTC. It codes for CASSPQAGGSYEQYF. The chain is built from TRBV21-1 and TRBJ2-7; the table calls TRBD2, which could not be checked here. TRBV21-1 is termed a pseudogene. This CDR3 has 15 residues.

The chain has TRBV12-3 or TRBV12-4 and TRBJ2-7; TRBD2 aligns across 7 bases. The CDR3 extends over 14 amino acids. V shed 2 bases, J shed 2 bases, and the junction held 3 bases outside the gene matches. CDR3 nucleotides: TGTGCCAGCAGTTTAAGCGGGGCCACCTACGAGCAGTACTTC. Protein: CASSLSGATYEQYF.

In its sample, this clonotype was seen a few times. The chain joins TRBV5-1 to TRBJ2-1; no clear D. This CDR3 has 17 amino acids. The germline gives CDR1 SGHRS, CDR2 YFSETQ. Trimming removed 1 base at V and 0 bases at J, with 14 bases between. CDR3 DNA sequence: TGCGCCAGCAGCTTGACTTCGGCGACGAACTCCTACAATGAGCAGTTCTTC. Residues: CASSLTSATNSYNEQFF.

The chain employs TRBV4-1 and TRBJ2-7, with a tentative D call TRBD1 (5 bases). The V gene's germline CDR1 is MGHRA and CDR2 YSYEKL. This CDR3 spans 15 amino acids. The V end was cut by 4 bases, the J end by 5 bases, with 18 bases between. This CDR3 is CASSPTGWGADEQYF. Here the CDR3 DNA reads TGCGCCAGCAGCCCCACAGGCTGGGGCGCGGACGAGCAGTACTTC.

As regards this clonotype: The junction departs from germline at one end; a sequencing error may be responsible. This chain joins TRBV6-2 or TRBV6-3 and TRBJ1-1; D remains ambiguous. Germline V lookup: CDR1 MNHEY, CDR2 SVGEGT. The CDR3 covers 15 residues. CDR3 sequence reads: CASIYIQARGTEAFF. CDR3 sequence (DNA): TGTGCCAGCATTTACATTCAAGCCAGAGGCACTGAAGCTTTCTTT.